This T cell receptor (beta chain) appears in the sequencing data of a study of T cell changes during pregnancy in multiple sclerosis. V was pared by 6 bases and J by 0 bases, with 5 bases of the junction left unmatched. This CDR3 spans 15 amino acids. CDR1 MDHEN and CDR2 SYDVKM come from the germline V gene. This clone was counted a single time. The protocol was immunoSEQ multiplex PCR, while the TCRdb copy is restricted to in-frame clones and leaves out a portion. Of around 100,000 clones listed, 92% were seen once; the top ten hold more than 1.5%. The chain is built from TRBV28 and TRBJ1-3; 7 nucleotides line up with TRBD1. This specimen was peripheral blood, taken after pregnancy. The origin of this receptor is a female donor with multiple sclerosis, enrolled in a pregnancy study. In DNA form, the CDR3 reads TGTGCCAGCAGGACGGGACAGCACTCTGGAAACACCATATATTTT. Translation: CASRTGQHSGNTIYF.